The clone carrying this T cell receptor beta chain has ten or more counts. The antigen is undetermined. This entry belongs to a study of CD8+CD57+ T cells in acquired aplastic anemia. Study-level information: Across the sorted CD4+ and CD8+ cells, DNA amounts averaged 3.2 ug.

According to the study, genomic DNA was the template for TCR beta VDJ and CDR3 profiling. Each CDR3 protein gets one entry after TCRdb re-called the reads with MiXCR. The table lists tens of thousands of distinct CDR3 sequences, approximately 46% of them singletons. This CDR3 region has 16 residues. Unmatched junction bases numbered 7, after V lost 6 bases and J lost 5 bases. The germline CDR1 and CDR2 sequences are MGHDK and SYGVNS. Findings and caveats of the study: Patients and controls were not found to differ significantly in CD8+ Simpson's diversity. Found in both controls and patients were twenty-nine CD8+ CDR3 sequences.

The rearrangement uses TRBV25-1 and TRBJ2-3, with 14 bases lining up with TRBD2. This receptor was identified in a human donor in good health, serving as a control. Sequenced: sorted CD4+, CD8+, or CD8+CD57+ T cells (not recorded which) from PBMCs. This CDR3 is CASSAGTSGSLDTQYF. The CDR3 region has the DNA TGTGCCAGCAGCGCTGGGACTAGCGGGAGCTTAGATACGCAGTATTTT. The whole variable domain, filled in from reference TRBV25-1 and TRBJ2-3, reads EADIYQTPRYLVIGTGKKITLECSQTMGHDKMYWYQQDPGMELHLIHYSYGVNSTEKGDLSSESTVSRIRTEHFPLTLESARPSHTSQYLCASSAGTSGSLDTQYFGPGTRLTVL.